This T cell receptor (beta chain) came from a study of blood T cell repertoires in COVID-19. Study information: The analysed material was cDNA or gDNA that came from T cells, B-cell-depleted T cells, or PBMCs.

V lost 4 bases and J lost 4, with 19 bases in between. The germline gives CDR1 SGHTA, CDR2 FQGNSA. The length of the CDR3 is 16 residues. As originally analysed: Reference gene primer amplification yielded estimated nucleated cell counts. The data were produced by immunoSEQ multiplex PCR, yet TCRdb's version contains in-frame clones alone and is incomplete. That table gives V, J and clone size, and the DNA gave D and trimming. The sample carries approximately 250,000 clones, over 70% recorded once. This clonotype originated in a woman aged 65 to 85 with COVID-19, enrolled during active disease. The gene calls are TRBV7-2 and TRBJ1-2, with D perhaps matching TRBD1 (5 bases). Sequencing was carried out using peripheral blood. CDR3 bases: TGTGCCAGCAGCTCCGCTGTTAGGTCAGGGCCCTATGGCTACACCTTC. This codes for CASSSAVRSGPYGYTF.